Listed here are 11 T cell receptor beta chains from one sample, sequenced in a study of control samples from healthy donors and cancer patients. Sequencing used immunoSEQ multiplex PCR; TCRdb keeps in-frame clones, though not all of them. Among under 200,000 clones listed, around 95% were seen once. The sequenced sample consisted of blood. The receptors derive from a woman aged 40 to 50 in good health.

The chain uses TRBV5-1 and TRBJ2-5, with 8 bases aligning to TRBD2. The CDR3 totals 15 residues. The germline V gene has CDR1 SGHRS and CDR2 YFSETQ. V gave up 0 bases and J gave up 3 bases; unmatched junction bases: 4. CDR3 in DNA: TGCGCCAGCAGCTTGGCCGGGACTAGAGAAGAGACCCAGTACTTC. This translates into CASSLAGTREETQYF.

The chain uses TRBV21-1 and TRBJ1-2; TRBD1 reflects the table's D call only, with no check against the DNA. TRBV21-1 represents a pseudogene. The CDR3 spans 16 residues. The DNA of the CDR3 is TGTGCCAGCAGCAAAGATACAGTCATGACCAACTATGGCTACACCTTC. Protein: CASSKDTVMTNYGYTF.

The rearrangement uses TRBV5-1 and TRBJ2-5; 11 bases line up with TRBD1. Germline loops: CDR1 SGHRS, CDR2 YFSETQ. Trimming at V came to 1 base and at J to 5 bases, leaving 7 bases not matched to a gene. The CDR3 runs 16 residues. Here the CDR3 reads CASSLRTGGAGETQYF. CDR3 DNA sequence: TGCGCCAGCAGCTTGAGGACAGGGGGCGCGGGGGAGACCCAGTACTTC.

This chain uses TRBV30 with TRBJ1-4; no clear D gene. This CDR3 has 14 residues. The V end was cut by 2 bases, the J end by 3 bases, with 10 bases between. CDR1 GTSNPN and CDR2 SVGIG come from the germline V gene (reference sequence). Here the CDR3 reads CAWSRRTANEKLFF. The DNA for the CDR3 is TGTGCCTGGAGTAGGAGGACGGCTAATGAAAAACTGTTTTTT.

The CDR3 DNA reads as TGTGCCAGCATCCTGACCCCCAAGGCTGAAGCTTTCTTT. It translates to CASILTPKAEAFF. This chain uses TRBV6-5 with TRBJ1-1, with D hard to call. The CDR3 runs to 13 residues. Germline CDR1 is MNHEY and CDR2 is SVGAGI. Trimming took 7 bases from V and 6 from J, leaving 15 bases between them.

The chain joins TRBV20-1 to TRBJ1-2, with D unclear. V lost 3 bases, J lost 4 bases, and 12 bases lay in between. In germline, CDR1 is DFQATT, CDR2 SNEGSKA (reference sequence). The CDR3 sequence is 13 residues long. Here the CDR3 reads CSASFRGTYGYTF. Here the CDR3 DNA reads TGCAGTGCTAGTTTCCGGGGAACCTATGGCTACACCTTC.

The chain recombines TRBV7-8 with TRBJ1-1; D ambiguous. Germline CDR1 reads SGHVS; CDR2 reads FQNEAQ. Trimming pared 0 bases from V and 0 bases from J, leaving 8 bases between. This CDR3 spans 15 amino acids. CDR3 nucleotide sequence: TGTGCCAGCAGCTTAGCTGGTCAGGTGAACACTGAAGCTTTCTTT. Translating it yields CASSLAGQVNTEAFF.

The CDR3 DNA reads as TGCGCCAGCAGCCAAGGATCATCGGGGTTTGCAGATACGCAGTATTTT. It translates to CASSQGSSGFADTQYF. The chain is built from TRBV4-1 and TRBJ2-3; tentatively, D is TRBD2 (5 bases). This CDR3 is built from 16 residues. Germline CDR1 reads MGHRA; CDR2 reads YSYEKL. V was trimmed by 1 base and J by 4 bases, leaving 15 bases between them.

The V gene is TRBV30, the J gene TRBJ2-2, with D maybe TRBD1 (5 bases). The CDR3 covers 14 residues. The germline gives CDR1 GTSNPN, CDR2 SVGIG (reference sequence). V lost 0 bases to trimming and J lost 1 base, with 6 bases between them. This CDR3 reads CAWSVQVNTGELFF. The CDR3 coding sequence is TGTGCCTGGAGTGTACAGGTGAACACCGGGGAGCTGTTTTTT.

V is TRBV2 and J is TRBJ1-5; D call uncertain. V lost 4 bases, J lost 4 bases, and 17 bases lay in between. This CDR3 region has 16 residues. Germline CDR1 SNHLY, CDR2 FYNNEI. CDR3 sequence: CASSGFGSTRNQPQHF. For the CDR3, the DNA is TGTGCCAGCAGTGGATTCGGGAGTACTCGTAATCAGCCCCAGCATTTT.

In DNA form, the CDR3 reads TGTGCCAGTAGTCCCGTTGGACGGTTCCGAGGGTACGAGCAGTACTTC. Protein: CASSPVGRFRGYEQYF. The chain carries TRBV19 and TRBJ2-7; TRBD2 is a possible D gene (5 bases). CDR3 length equals 16 residues. The ends were cut back, 5 bases at V and 4 bases at J, with 21 bases in the middle. The germline V gene has CDR1 LNHDA and CDR2 SQIVND (reference sequence).